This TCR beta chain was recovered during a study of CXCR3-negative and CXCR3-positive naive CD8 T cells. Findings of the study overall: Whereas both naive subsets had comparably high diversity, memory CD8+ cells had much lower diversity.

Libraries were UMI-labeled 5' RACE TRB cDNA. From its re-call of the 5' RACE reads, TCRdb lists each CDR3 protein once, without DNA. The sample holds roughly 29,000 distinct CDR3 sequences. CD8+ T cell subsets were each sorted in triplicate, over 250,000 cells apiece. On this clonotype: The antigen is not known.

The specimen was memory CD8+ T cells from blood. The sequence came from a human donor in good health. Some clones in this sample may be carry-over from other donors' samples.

CDR3 loop: CSAREGVTEAFF. The genes are TRBV20-1 and TRBJ1-1; lacking DNA, the TRBD1 call made by TCRdb goes unchecked. Germline CDR1 reads DFQATT; CDR2 reads SNEGSKA (reference sequence). The CDR3 runs to 12 residues.